One and the same sample provided the 26 T cell receptor beta chains below, sequenced in a study of blood T cell repertoires in COVID-19. Sequenced by immunoSEQ multiplex PCR; TCRdb stores in-frame clones only, minus some. The sample includes more than 100,000 clones, roughly 90% of them seen just once. The sample consisted of peripheral blood. The receptors were sampled from a man aged 70-80 years with active COVID-19.

The chain's CDR3 is CASSPRAGGTQYF. In nucleotides, the CDR3 is TGTGCCAGCAGTCCACGTGCGGGAGGGACCCAGTACTTC. J is TRBJ2-5 and V is TRBV28, with 8 bases aligning to TRBD2. The CDR3 is made up of 13 amino acids. Germline V gives CDR1 MDHEN, CDR2 SYDVKM. V trimming: 5 bases; J trimming: 7 bases; junction bases outside the gene matches: 6.

The genes are TRBV15 and TRBJ1-2, with 8 bases that match TRBD1. V lost 0 bases to trimming and J lost 7 bases; unmatched junction nucleotides: 4. The CDR3 loop spans 14 amino acids. Germline assignment: CDR1 LNHNV and CDR2 YYDKDF (reference sequence). The CDR3 loop reads CATSRDLTGAGYTF. CDR3 in DNA: TGTGCCACCAGCAGAGATTTGACAGGGGCTGGCTACACCTTC.

The chain is built from TRBV5-4 and TRBJ2-5; 10 positions match TRBD1. After removal of 6 bases from V and 5 bases from J, the junction contained 7 bases not matched to a gene. Germline CDR1 and CDR2: SGHNT and YYREEE (reference sequence). The length of the CDR3 is 14 residues. Here the CDR3 reads CASTPTGGGETQYF. The CDR3 coding sequence is TGTGCCAGCACCCCGACAGGGGGCGGGGAGACCCAGTACTTC.

This chain joins TRBV6-4 and TRBJ2-2; tentatively, D is TRBD2 (6 bases). Trimming took 6 bases from V and 5 from J, leaving 7 bases between them. CDR3 length: 12 residues. Germline CDR1 is MRHNA and CDR2 is SNTAGT. CDR3 loop: CASRGGTGELFF. The CDR3 region has the DNA TGTGCCAGCAGAGGAGGGACCGGGGAGCTGTTTTTT.

V gene TRBV6-5 combines with J gene TRBJ2-7; D may be TRBD1 (5 bases). Trimming shortened V by 2 bases and J by 6 bases, and 8 bases separated the two germline ends. The CDR3 extends over 12 amino acids. From germline, CDR1 is MNHEY and CDR2 SVGAGI. This CDR3 reads CASSYPRVEQYF. The CDR3 region has the DNA TGTGCCAGCAGTTACCCCAGGGTCGAGCAGTACTTC.

The chain uses TRBV18 and TRBJ2-3, with D perhaps TRBD1 (5 bases). Germline CDR1 and CDR2: KGHSH and LQKENI. V lost 0 bases and J 0 bases, leaving 19 bases between the germline ends. The CDR3 totals 19 residues. The CDR3 sequence is CASSPPLGAGTGSTDTQYF. The CDR3 DNA follows: TGTGCCAGCTCACCACCATTAGGGGCCGGTACAGGAAGCACAGATACGCAGTATTTT.

This chain links TRBV7-9 with TRBJ2-7; the match to TRBD2 covers 7 bases. V lost 3 bases to trimming and J lost 1 base; unmatched junction nucleotides: 0. The CDR3 length is 13 residues. Germline lookup yields CDR1 SEHNR and CDR2 FQNEAQ (reference sequence). The CDR3 nucleotides are TGTGCCAGCAGCTTCGGGGGGTCCTACGAGCAGTACTTC. Its translation is CASSFGGSYEQYF.

J is TRBJ1-1 and V is TRBV7-6; 11 bases are shared with TRBD1. V was pared by 7 bases and J by 4 bases, with 17 bases of the junction left unmatched. CDR1 SGHVS and CDR2 FNYEAQ come from the germline V gene. The CDR3 contains 18 residues. The CDR3 nucleotides are TGTGCCAGCACCCCTACAGAAGGTTTAGGGACAGGGGGCACTGAAGCTTTCTTT. As protein: CASTPTEGLGTGGTEAFF.

The chain employs TRBV5-5 and TRBJ2-5, with 8 bases lining up with TRBD1. Germline lookup yields CDR1 SGHKS and CDR2 YYEKEE (reference sequence). This CDR3 is built from 14 residues. The J segment lost 4 bases and the V segment lost 6 bases, leaving 8 bases of the junction unmatched. CDR3 amino acids: CASTTAGGRETQYF. CDR3 sequence (DNA): TGTGCCAGCACCACTGCAGGGGGCCGAGAGACCCAGTACTTC.

This clone appeared once. This rearrangement joins TRBV4-1 to TRBJ1-1; D may be TRBD1 (5 bases). Germline values: CDR1 MGHRA, CDR2 YSYEKL. V was pared by 4 bases and J by 0 bases, with 12 bases between. The CDR3 loop spans 15 amino acids. The CDR3 DNA reads TGCGCCAGCAGCCGGCAGGGCAGTATGAACACTGAAGCTTTCTTT. Its protein product is CASSRQGSMNTEAFF.

The gene calls are TRBV5-4 and TRBJ2-1, with 14 bases lining up with TRBD2. Germline lookup yields CDR1 SGHNT and CDR2 YYREEE (reference sequence). V gave up 3 bases and J gave up 9 bases; unmatched junction bases: 8. The CDR3 runs to 16 residues. CDR3 amino acids: CASSSLGTSGSSEQFF. Written as DNA, the CDR3 is TGTGCCAGCAGCTCCCTTGGGACTAGCGGGAGTAGTGAGCAGTTCTTC.

This clone was counted a single time. The chain joins TRBV5-1 to TRBJ2-2, with 10 nucleotides matching TRBD2. There are 16 residues in the CDR3. Per the germline V gene, CDR1 is SGHRS and CDR2 is YFSETQ. With 2 bases clipped from V and 5 bases from J, the junction kept 6 bases outside the gene matches. The CDR3 nucleotides read TGCGCCAGCAGCTTCAGCGGGAGGGCCGAGACCGGGGAGCTGTTTTTT. Protein product: CASSFSGRAETGELFF.

The chain is built from TRBV28 and TRBJ1-2, with a possible D match to TRBD1 (5 bases). Deletions cut 7 bases from V and 4 bases from J, with 19 bases between. The germline V gene encodes CDR1 MDHEN and CDR2 SYDVKM. This CDR3 has 15 amino acids. CDR3 DNA sequence: TGTGCCAGCACGGGTGACAATCAAGGGGTCTATGGCTACACCTTC. Translation gives CASTGDNQGVYGYTF.

The J gene is TRBJ2-3, the V gene TRBV7-3; 7 nucleotides match TRBD1. CDR3 length: 14 amino acids. V dropped 4 bases and J dropped 3; count of bases not matched to a gene: 4. CDR1 and CDR2 (germline): SGHTA, FQGTGA. This chain's CDR3 is CASSSTGETDTQYF. CDR3 DNA: TGTGCCAGCAGCTCTACAGGGGAGACAGATACGCAGTATTTT.

This clone was seen a single time. The chain is built from TRBV4-1 and TRBJ2-1; D is uncertain. The CDR3 has 14 residues. V was pared by 1 base and J by 9 bases, with 13 bases between. Germline V gene sequence: CDR1 MGHRA, CDR2 YSYEKL. CDR3: CASSQVGSGGEQFF. The CDR3 DNA reads as TGCGCCAGCAGCCAAGTCGGATCAGGTGGTGAGCAGTTCTTC.

The rearrangement links TRBV2 to TRBJ2-1, with 9 bases fitting TRBD2. V shed 4 bases, J shed 7 bases, and the junction held 8 bases outside the gene matches. This CDR3 contains 15 residues. Germline CDR1 reads SNHLY; CDR2 reads FYNNEI. The CDR3 protein is CASSARGRAGNEQFF. The CDR3 region has the DNA TGTGCCAGCAGTGCTCGCGGGAGGGCCGGGAATGAGCAGTTCTTC.

The rearrangement joins TRBV29-1 to TRBJ2-3, with TRBD2 identical over 9 bases. Trimming at V came to 7 bases and at J to 1 base, leaving 18 bases not matched to a gene. Germline V gene data show CDR1 as SQVTM and CDR2 as ANQGSEA. The CDR3 is made up of 18 amino acids. CDR3 DNA sequence: TGCAGCGGAGGGGGTTTGGGTCTAGCGGGGCTACGCACAGATACGCAGTATTTT. Protein product: CSGGGLGLAGLRTDTQYF.

The chain carries TRBV7-2 and TRBJ2-7; 8 positions agree with TRBD2. The CDR3 is 15 amino acids. Germline V gene lookup returns CDR1 SGHTA and CDR2 FQGNSA. V was clipped by 0 bases and J by 2 bases; unmatched bases: 3. The CDR3 sequence is CASSLASGVAYEQYF. CDR3 nucleotides: TGTGCCAGCAGCTTAGCTAGCGGGGTGGCCTACGAGCAGTACTTC. Variable domain in full (rest from reference TRBV7-2 and TRBJ2-7): GAGVSQSPSNKVTEKGKDVELRCDPISGHTALYWYRQSLGQGLEFLIYFQGNSAPDKSGLPSDRFSAERTGGSVSTLTIQRTQQEDSAVYLCASSLASGVAYEQYFGPGTRLTVT.

The chain is built from TRBV18 and TRBJ1-4; TRBD1 agrees at 7 bases. The CDR3 spans 14 residues. Germline lookup yields CDR1 KGHSH and CDR2 LQKENI. V lost 3 bases to trimming and J lost 8 bases; unmatched junction nucleotides: 6. The CDR3 spells CASSPMTGREKLFF. The CDR3 nucleotides are TGTGCCAGCTCACCTATGACAGGGCGGGAAAAACTGTTTTTT.

This chain uses TRBV6-6 with TRBJ1-1; TRBD1 agrees at 7 bases. The ends lost 3 bases at V and 10 bases at J; junction bases unmatched: 11. CDR3 length: 14 residues. CDR1 and CDR2 (germline): MNHNY, SVGAGI (reference sequence). The CDR3 region is CASSYSTGSNGAFF. The CDR3 nucleotides read TGTGCCAGCAGTTATTCGACAGGGAGTAACGGAGCTTTCTTT.

V is TRBV5-1 and J is TRBJ2-7; D is possibly TRBD2 (5 bases). CDR1 and CDR2 (germline): SGHRS, YFSETQ. The CDR3 is 16 residues long. With 0 bases removed from V and 6 bases from J, the gap between germline ends came to 19 bases. The CDR3 nucleotides read TGCGCCAGCAGCTTGGCCGGGCGTCTAGCCGGCGGCGAGCAGTACTTC. Translation: CASSLAGRLAGGEQYF.

The chain couples TRBV24-1 to TRBJ1-5, with 9 bases matching TRBD1. V lost 4 bases and J lost 7; bases outside the gene matches: 10. The CDR3 is made up of 16 amino acids. The germline gives CDR1 KGHDR, CDR2 SFDVKD. This CDR3 reads CATSDSGQGQGQPQHF. The CDR3 bases are TGTGCCACCAGTGACAGTGGACAGGGGCAAGGGCAGCCCCAGCATTTT.

The chain couples TRBV6-5 to TRBJ2-7; 8 bases match TRBD1. The CDR3 spans 15 residues. Germline trimming cut 2 bases from V and 3 bases from J; bases unmatched to any gene: 6. The germline V gene encodes CDR1 MNHEY and CDR2 SVGAGI. The CDR3 bases are TGTGCCAGCAGTTACCGGAGGGACAGGCACTACGAGCAGTACTTC. Translating gives CASSYRRDRHYEQYF.

The rearrangement uses TRBV14 and TRBJ2-1; TRBD2 agrees at 7 bases. V lost 3 bases to trimming and J lost 8 bases; unmatched junction nucleotides: 13. CDR3 length: 16 amino acids. Per the germline V gene, CDR1 is SGHDN and CDR2 is FVKESK. CDR3 protein: CASSHRRAGERDEQFF. The CDR3 coding sequence is TGTGCCAGCAGCCACCGGAGGGCGGGAGAGCGGGATGAGCAGTTCTTC.

V gene TRBV5-4 combines with J gene TRBJ2-3, with TRBD2 matching over 7 bases. The V segment lost 0 bases and the J segment 4 bases; nucleotides outside the gene matches: 8. Per germline, CDR1 SGHNT and CDR2 YYREEE (reference sequence). The CDR3 extends over 16 amino acids. The CDR3 protein is CASSLAGGGPSDTQYF. As DNA, the CDR3 is TGTGCCAGCAGCTTGGCCGGGGGAGGGCCCTCAGATACGCAGTATTTT.

This chain connects TRBV19 to TRBJ1-2; tentatively, D is TRBD1 (5 bases). V was trimmed by 3 bases and J by 5 bases, leaving 13 bases between them. Germline CDR1 reads LNHDA; CDR2 reads SQIVND (reference sequence). CDR3 size: 14 residues. CDR3 region: CASSITGSEYGYTF. For the CDR3, the DNA is TGTGCCAGTAGTATCACAGGATCGGAATATGGCTACACCTTC.